This is a list of T cell receptor beta chains from one sample in a study of cytomegalovirus exposure and HLA in healthy donors. Sequenced by immunoSEQ multiplex PCR; TCRdb stores in-frame clones only, minus some. The sample includes fewer than 130,000 clones, around three quarters seen only once; the top ten take approximately 2.5%. Sample: PBMCs. These receptors all stem from a man aged 45-60 years in good health and CMV-seropositive. The CDR3 runs from the conserved cysteine through the conserved F or W. D genes are given only for firm matches. Size values are once, few and many counts, or a class for expanded clones, and some rows have none.

d_call,v_call,clone_size,j_call,cdr3_nt,cdr3_aa
.,TRBV27,.,TRBJ1-2,TGTGCCAGCAGGGACAGCCCAGCTACAAGGGGCGGCTACACCTTC,CASRDSPATRGGYTF
.,TRBV7-8,.,TRBJ2-5,TGTGCCAGCAGAGCGGAGGAGACCCAGTACTTC,CASRAEETQYF
TRBD1,TRBV6-5,once,TRBJ1-1,TGTGCCAGCAGGACGGGACAGGGAAGATTAGCTTTCTTT,CASRTGQGRLAFF
.,TRBV5-1,.,TRBJ2-7,TGCGCCAGCAGCTCCTACTACGAGCAGTACTTC,CASSSYYEQYF
.,TRBV4-1,few,TRBJ1-5,TGCGCCAGCAGCCAAGAACCGTATCTCGAGGAGCCCCAGCATTTT,CASSQEPYLEEPQHF
.,TRBV7-2,.,TRBJ2-3,TGTGCCAGCAGCCCGATCAAAGGACACATCACAGATACGCAGTATTTT,CASSPIKGHITDTQYF
.,TRBV5-1,.,TRBJ1-5,TGCGCCAGCAGCACCGGACAGAATCAGCCCCAGCATTTT,CASSTGQNQPQHF
.,TRBV9,.,TRBJ2-7,TGTGCCAGCAGCGTATCCAGTGCTGACTACGAGCAGTACTTC,CASSVSSADYEQYF
TRBD1,TRBV6-6,.,TRBJ2-3,TGTGCCAGCAGTATACGACAGGGTGGGGCAGATACGCAGTATTTT,CASSIRQGGADTQYF
TRBD2,TRBV9,.,TRBJ2-3,TGTGCCAGCGAGCGGGAGGCCCGGGGAGATACGCAGTATTTT,CASEREARGDTQYF
.,TRBV29-1,.,TRBJ2-7,TGCAGCTTCCGCCCTAGCGCCATGGGTGAGCAGTACTTC,CSFRPSAMGEQYF
.,TRBV19,.,TRBJ1-5,TGTGCCAGTTCTTCCGGGGGGTGGGTTAGCAATCAGCCCCAGCATTTT,CASSSGGWVSNQPQHF
TRBD1,TRBV6-5,.,TRBJ1-5,TGTGCCAGCAGTTCGACCCTGACAGGGGCCGGACAGCCCCAGCATTTT,CASSSTLTGAGQPQHF
TRBD1,TRBV5-8,.,TRBJ1-2,TGTGCCAGTAGTACGGGACAGGGGACTTTCTATGGCTACACCTTC,CASSTGQGTFYGYTF
TRBD1,TRBV7-9,.,TRBJ1-2,TGTGCCAGCAGCCCCTCCGGGACAGGGGGTAGCGGCTACACCTTC,CASSPSGTGGSGYTF
.,TRBV6-1,.,TRBJ2-7,TGTGCCAGCAGTCAGACAGGTTCCTCCTACGAGCAGTACTTC,CASSQTGSSYEQYF
.,TRBV28,few,TRBJ1-2,TGTGCCAGCAGTCCCCTTTACTATGGCTACACCTTC,CASSPLYYGYTF
.,TRBV11-2,once,TRBJ2-7,TGTGCCAGCAGCTTAGCAGGGACCTACGAGCAGTACTTC,CASSLAGTYEQYF
.,TRBV7-2,.,TRBJ2-7,TGTGCCAGCAGCTTAGCGCAATACAGCTCCTACGAGCAGTACTTC,CASSLAQYSSYEQYF
.,TRBV4-1,.,TRBJ2-1,TGCGCCAGCAGTTACTTGGACGGGAGTATGGCTGAGCAGTTCTTC,CASSYLDGSMAEQFF
.,TRBV15,.,TRBJ2-4,TGTGCCACCGCTCTGGGTGGAGGGGAAGGCATTCAGTACTTC,CATALGGGEGIQYF
TRBD1,TRBV5-6,.,TRBJ2-5,TGTGCCAGCAGTTTACAGGGGCCGCTGCCTTACCAAGAGACCCAGTACTTC,CASSLQGPLPYQETQYF
.,TRBV28,.,TRBJ2-7,TGTGCCAGCATTTACGGCGGGGCTGACGAGCAGTACTTC,CASIYGGADEQYF